This TCR beta chain was captured by sequencing in a study of cytomegalovirus exposure and HLA in healthy donors. Turning to the study itself: The same platform was used for the 120 validation repertoires and the roughly 640 first-cohort repertoires, a later analysis reported.

Study findings and constraints: Subsequent analysis revealed that first-cohort TCR clusters tended to co-occur in the 120 or so validation repertoires. As was reported, the classifier diagnosed cytomegalovirus status with high specificity and sensitivity. Some TCR beta chains (164 of them) were listed as cytomegalovirus-associated.

This clone appeared a single time. Its antigen remains unidentified. V dropped 3 bases and J dropped 1 base, with 12 bases sitting between them. The germline CDR1 and CDR2 sequences are SEHNR and FQNEAQ (reference sequence). CDR3 length: 15 amino acids. The protocol was immunoSEQ multiplex PCR, while the TCRdb copy is restricted to in-frame clones and leaves out a portion. The table has tens of thousands of clones, roughly 93% seen once. V gene TRBV7-9 combines with J gene TRBJ2-5; a weak D match, TRBD1 (6 bases). Sequenced input: PBMCs. This TCR was recovered from a young man in good health and CMV-seronegative. CDR3 region: CASSLGWDTQETQYF. Written as DNA, the CDR3 is TGTGCCAGCAGCTTGGGCTGGGACACCCAAGAGACCCAGTACTTC.